A few counts support the clone carrying this TCR beta chain. The antigen is unknown. Treatment meaning: roughly 10-day PBMC culture with coronavirus spike peptide pools or control peptides (ViraFEST assay). ViraFEST expanded antigen-specific T cells with peptide pools, then sequenced TCRs. This record belongs to a study of vaccination and CD4 T cells after COVID-19. Study-level information: The convalescents comprised six males and four females, two of them Hispanic.

Cultured CD4+ T-cell DNA underwent Oncomine TCR Beta short-read sequencing. TCRdb reprocessed the PCR reads via MiXCR and lists one record per CDR3 protein. In the table there are approximately 16,000 distinct CDR3 sequences, about 44% of which are singletons. Germline values: CDR1 MNHEY, CDR2 SMNVEV (reference sequence). Between the trimmed V and J ends, which lost 6 bases and 0 bases, there was a span of 24 bases. CDR3 length: 19 amino acids. Notes on the study in general: Median SARS-CoV-2-reactive clonotype numbers went up from around 20 to 38, but not significantly.

The rearrangement links TRBV27 to TRBJ2-1; TRBD1 or TRBD2 may be the D gene (7 bases each). The TCR was taken from a human donor who had recovered from COVID-19. The specimen sequenced was CD4+ T cells from blood, cultured in vitro. This chain's CDR3 is CASRPRGGLAVASYNEQFF. As DNA, the CDR3 is TGTGCCAGCAGGCCTAGAGGGGGCCTAGCGGTCGCCTCCTACAATGAGCAGTTCTTC.